Here is one T cell receptor (beta chain) with its context. The target antigen is unknown. These data originate in a study of cytomegalovirus exposure and HLA in healthy donors. As for the study in general: Early released data had tens of millions of unique TCRs, all coming from HLA-typed donors.

It was with 60 Vbeta and 13 Jbeta primers that the PCR ran. Measured with immunoSEQ multiplex PCR; TCRdb has only the in-frame clones, and not every one. The table lists 100,000 to 150,000 clones, about 80% of them singletons, with 1% in the top ten. Study-wide results and caveats: One cluster of highly shared sequence variants probably arose as a sequencing artifact. A later analysis linked a missense variant in DCLRE1C to the trimming of TCR beta V and J genes. Fewer N-insertions (relative to the approximately 700-donor mean) were reportedly seen in an Asian-associated ancestry cluster in a later analysis.

CDR3 length: 14 residues. Germline lookup yields CDR1 MGHDK and CDR2 SYGVNS. After removal of 3 bases from V and 3 bases from J, the junction contained 3 bases not matched to a gene. Sequencing was carried out using PBMCs. This sequence was found in a middle-aged man in good health and CMV-seronegative. The chain combines TRBV25-1 with TRBJ2-7; 9 bases agree with TRBD1. In DNA form, the CDR3 reads TGTGCCAGCAGTGACGACAGGGGGTACTACGAGCAGTACTTC. This encodes CASSDDRGYYEQYF.